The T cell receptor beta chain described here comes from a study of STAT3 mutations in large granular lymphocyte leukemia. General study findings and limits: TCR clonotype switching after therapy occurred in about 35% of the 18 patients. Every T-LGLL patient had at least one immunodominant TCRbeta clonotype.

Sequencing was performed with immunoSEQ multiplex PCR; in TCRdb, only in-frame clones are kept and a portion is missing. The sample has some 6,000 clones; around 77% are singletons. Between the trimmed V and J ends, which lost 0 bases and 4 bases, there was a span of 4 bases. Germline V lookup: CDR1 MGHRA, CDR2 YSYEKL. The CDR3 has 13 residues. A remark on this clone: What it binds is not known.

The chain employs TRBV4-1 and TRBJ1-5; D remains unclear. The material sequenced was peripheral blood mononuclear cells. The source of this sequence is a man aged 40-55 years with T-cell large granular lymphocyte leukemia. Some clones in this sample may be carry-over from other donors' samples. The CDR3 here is CASSQERNQPQHF. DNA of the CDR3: TGCGCCAGCAGCCAAGAAAGGAATCAGCCCCAGCATTTT.